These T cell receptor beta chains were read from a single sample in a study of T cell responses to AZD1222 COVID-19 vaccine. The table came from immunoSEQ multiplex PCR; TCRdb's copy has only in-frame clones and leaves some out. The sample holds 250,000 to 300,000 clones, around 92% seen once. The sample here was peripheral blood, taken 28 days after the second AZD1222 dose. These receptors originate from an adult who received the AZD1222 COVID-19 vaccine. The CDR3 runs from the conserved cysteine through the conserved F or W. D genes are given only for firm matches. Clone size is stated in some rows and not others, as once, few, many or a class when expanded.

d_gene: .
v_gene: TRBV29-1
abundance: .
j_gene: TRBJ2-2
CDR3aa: CSARGGLDTGELFF
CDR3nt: TGCAGCGCCAGGGGGGGCTTAGACACCGGGGAGCTGTTTTTT

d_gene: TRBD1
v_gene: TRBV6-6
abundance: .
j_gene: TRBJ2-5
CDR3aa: CASSSPLTGVGETQYF
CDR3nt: TGTGCCAGCAGTTCCCCCCTGACAGGGGTCGGGGAGACCCAGTACTTC

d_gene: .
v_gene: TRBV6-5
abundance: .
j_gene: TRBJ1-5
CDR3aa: CASSYVTFRVDQPQHF
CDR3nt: TGTGCCAGCAGTTACGTCACCTTCCGGGTCGATCAGCCCCAGCATTTT

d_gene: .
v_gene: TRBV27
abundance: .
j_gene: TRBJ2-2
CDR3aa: CASSPNVAGELFF
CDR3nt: TGTGCCAGCAGTCCCAATGTGGCCGGGGAGCTGTTTTTT

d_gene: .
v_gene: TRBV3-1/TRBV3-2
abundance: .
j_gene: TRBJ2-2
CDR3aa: CASSQDSGVTTGELFF
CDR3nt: TGTGCCAGCAGCCAAGATTCGGGAGTGACTACCGGGGAGCTGTTTTTT

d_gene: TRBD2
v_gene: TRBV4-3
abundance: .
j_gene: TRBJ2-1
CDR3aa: CASSQGRAGGYNEQFF
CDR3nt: TGCGCCAGCAGCCAAGGGCGAGCGGGAGGGTACAATGAGCAGTTCTTC

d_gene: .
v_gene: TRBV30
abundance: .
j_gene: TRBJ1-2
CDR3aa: CAWSTRTVSNYGYTF
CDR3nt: TGTGCCTGGAGTACGCGGACGGTTTCTAACTATGGCTACACCTTC

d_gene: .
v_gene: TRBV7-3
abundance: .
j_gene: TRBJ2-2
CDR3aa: CASSQQWTNTGELFF
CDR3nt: TGTGCCAGCAGCCAACAATGGACCAACACCGGGGAGCTGTTTTTT

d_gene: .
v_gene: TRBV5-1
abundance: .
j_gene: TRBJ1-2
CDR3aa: CASSLGQVSGYTF
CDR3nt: TGCGCCAGCAGCTTGGGACAGGTCTCCGGCTACACCTTC

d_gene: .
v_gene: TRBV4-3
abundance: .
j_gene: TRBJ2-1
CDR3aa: CASSQGIGLSSYNEQFF
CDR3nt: TGCGCCAGCAGCCAAGGGATTGGACTGAGCTCCTACAATGAGCAGTTCTTC

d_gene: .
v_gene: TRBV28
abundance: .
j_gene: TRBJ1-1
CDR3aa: CASSPGQRGTEAFF
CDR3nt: TGTGCCAGCAGTCCCGGACAGCGGGGCACTGAAGCTTTCTTT

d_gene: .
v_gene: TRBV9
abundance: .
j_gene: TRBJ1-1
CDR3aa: CASSVDLLRTEAFF
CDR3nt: TGTGCCAGCAGCGTTGACCTTTTGAGGACTGAAGCTTTCTTT

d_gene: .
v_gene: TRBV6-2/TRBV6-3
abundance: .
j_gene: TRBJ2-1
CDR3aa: CASSYFRAGEQFF
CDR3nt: TGTGCCAGCAGTTACTTCCGGGCCGGCGAGCAGTTCTTC

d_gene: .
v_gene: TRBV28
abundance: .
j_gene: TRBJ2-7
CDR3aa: CASRRADPDGFYEQYF
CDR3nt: TGTGCCAGCAGGCGAGCCGACCCAGACGGTTTCTACGAGCAGTACTTC

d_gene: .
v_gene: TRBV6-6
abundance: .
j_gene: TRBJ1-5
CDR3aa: CASSYTTGGNQPQHF
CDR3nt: TGTGCCAGCAGTTACACGACAGGAGGGAACCAGCCCCAGCATTTT

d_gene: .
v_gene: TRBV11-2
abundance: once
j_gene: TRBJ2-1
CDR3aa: CASSLVLHNEQFF
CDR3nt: TGTGCCAGCAGCTTAGTTTTGCACAATGAGCAGTTCTTC

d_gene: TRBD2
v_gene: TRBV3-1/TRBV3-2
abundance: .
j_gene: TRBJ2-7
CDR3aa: CASSQGGGRWNEQYF
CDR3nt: TGTGCCAGCAGCCAGGGGGGCGGGAGGTGGAACGAGCAGTACTTC

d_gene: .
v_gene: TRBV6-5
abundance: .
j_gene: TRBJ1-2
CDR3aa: CASILKGEDYGYTF
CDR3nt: TGTGCCAGCATTTTAAAGGGGGAAGACTATGGCTACACCTTC

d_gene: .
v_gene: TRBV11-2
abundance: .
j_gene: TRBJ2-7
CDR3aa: CASSPRAFSYEQYF
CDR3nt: TGTGCCAGCAGCCCCCGGGCGTTCTCCTACGAGCAGTACTTC

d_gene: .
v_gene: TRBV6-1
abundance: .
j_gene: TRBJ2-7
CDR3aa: CASRPSGSGPGEQYF
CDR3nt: TGTGCCAGCAGACCCAGCGGAAGCGGCCCGGGTGAGCAGTACTTC

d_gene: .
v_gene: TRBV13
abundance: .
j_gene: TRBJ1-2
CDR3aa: CASSLDRINYGYTF
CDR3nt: TGTGCCAGCAGCTTAGACAGAATTAACTATGGCTACACCTTC

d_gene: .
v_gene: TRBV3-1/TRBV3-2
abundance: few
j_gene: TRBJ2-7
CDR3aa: CASSQDYEQYF
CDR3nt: TGTGCCAGCAGCCAAGACTACGAGCAGTACTTC

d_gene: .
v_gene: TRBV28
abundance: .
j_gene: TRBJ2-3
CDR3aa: CASRRWTSTDTQYF
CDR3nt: TGTGCCAGCCGAAGGTGGACTTCCACAGATACGCAGTATTTT

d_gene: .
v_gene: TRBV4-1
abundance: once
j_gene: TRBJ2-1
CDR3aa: CASSRDLSSYNEQFF
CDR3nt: TGCGCCAGCAGCCGGGACCTGAGCTCCTACAATGAGCAGTTCTTC

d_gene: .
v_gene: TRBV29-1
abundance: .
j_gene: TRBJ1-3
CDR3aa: CSVLGGPGNTIYF
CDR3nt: TGCAGCGTCCTGGGGGGGCCTGGAAACACCATATATTTT

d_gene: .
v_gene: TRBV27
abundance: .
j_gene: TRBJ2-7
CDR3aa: CASGRIAEAREYF
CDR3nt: TGTGCCAGCGGACGGATCGCGGAAGCGAGGGAGTACTTC

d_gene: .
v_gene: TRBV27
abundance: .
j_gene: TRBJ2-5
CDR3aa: CASSFRGQETQYF
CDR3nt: TGTGCCAGCAGTTTTAGGGGCCAAGAGACCCAGTACTTC

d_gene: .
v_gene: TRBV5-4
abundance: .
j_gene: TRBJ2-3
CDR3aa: CASSLTATGDTQYF
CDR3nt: TGTGCCAGCAGCTTGACGGCCACGGGAGATACGCAGTATTTT

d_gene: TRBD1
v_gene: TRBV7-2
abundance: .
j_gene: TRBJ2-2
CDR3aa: CASSPGTGWLNTGELFF
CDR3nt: TGTGCCAGCAGCCCAGGGACAGGGTGGCTGAACACCGGGGAGCTGTTTTTT

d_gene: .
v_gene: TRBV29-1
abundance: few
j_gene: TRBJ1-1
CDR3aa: CSVEDPGYTEAFF
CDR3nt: TGCAGCGTTGAAGATCCGGGGTACACTGAAGCTTTCTTT

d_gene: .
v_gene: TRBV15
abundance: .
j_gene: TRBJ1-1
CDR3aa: CATSSEGGSLGTEAFF
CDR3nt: TGTGCCACCAGCTCGGAAGGGGGGAGTCTAGGCACTGAAGCTTTCTTT

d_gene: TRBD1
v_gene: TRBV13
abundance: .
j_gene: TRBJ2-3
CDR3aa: CASSTRQGRYTQYF
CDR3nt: TGTGCCAGCAGCACGAGACAGGGAAGGTATACGCAGTATTTT

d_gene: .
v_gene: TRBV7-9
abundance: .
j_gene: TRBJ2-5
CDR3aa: CASSPGGPRGETQYF
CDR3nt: TGTGCCAGCAGCCCTGGGGGTCCCCGAGGGGAGACCCAGTACTTC

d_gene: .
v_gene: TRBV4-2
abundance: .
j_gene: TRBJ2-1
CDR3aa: CASSQAPEGAYNEQFF
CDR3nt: TGTGCCAGCAGCCAAGCCCCGGAGGGGGCTTACAATGAGCAGTTCTTC

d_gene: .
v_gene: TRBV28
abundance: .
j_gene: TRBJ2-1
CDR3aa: CASSFPGNEQFF
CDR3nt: TGTGCCAGCAGTTTCCCCGGCAATGAGCAGTTCTTC

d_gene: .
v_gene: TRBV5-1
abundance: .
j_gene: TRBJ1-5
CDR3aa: CASSLGGADQPQHF
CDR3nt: TGCGCCAGCAGCTTGGGGGGGGCTGATCAGCCCCAGCATTTT

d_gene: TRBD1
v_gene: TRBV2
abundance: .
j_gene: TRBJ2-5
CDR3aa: CASSASGTGGWLPVETQYF
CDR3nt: TGTGCCAGCAGTGCCTCCGGGACAGGGGGTTGGTTACCGGTAGAGACCCAGTACTTC

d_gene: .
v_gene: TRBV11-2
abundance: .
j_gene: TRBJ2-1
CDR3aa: CASSTPTRGYNEQFF
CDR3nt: TGTGCCAGCAGCACCCCGACTAGGGGGTACAATGAGCAGTTCTTC

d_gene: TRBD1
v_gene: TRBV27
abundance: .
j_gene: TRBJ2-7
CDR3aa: CASRIDRGNEQYF
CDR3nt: TGTGCCAGCAGGATCGACAGGGGGAACGAGCAGTACTTC

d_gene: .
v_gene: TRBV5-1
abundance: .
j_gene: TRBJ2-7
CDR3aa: CASSSDHYEQYF
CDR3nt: TGCGCCAGCAGCTCCGATCATTACGAGCAGTACTTC

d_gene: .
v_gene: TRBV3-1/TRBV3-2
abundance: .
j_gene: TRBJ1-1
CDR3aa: CASSQFGRSEAFF
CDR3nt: TGTGCCAGCAGCCAATTCGGTCGCAGCGAAGCTTTCTTT

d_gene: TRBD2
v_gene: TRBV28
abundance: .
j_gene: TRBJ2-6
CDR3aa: CASRLAGAHSGANVLTF
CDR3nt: TGTGCCAGCAGGCTGGCGGGAGCCCACTCTGGGGCCAACGTCCTGACTTTC

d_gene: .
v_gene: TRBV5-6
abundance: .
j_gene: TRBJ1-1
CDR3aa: CASSLGRTEAFF
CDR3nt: TGTGCCAGCAGCTTGGGTAGGACTGAAGCTTTCTTT

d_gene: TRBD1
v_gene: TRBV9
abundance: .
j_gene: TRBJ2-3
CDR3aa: CASSKRQGDTQYF
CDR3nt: TGTGCCAGCAGCAAGCGACAGGGAGATACGCAGTATTTT

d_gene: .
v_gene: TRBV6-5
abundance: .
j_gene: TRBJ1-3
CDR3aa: CASSYSTSGNTIYF
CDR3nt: TGTGCCAGCAGTTACTCAACCTCTGGAAACACCATATATTTT

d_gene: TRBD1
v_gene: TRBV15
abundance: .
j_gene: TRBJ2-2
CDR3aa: CATSRGPQGADTGELFF
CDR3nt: TGTGCCACCAGCAGAGGTCCCCAGGGGGCGGACACCGGGGAGCTGTTTTTT

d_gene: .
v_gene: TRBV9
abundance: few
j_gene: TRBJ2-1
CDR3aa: CASSPQMGAGEQFF
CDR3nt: TGTGCCAGCAGCCCACAGATGGGGGCGGGTGAGCAGTTCTTC

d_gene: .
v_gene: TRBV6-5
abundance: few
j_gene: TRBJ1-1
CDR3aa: CASSRRRGGTEAFF
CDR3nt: TGTGCCAGCAGCCGCCGGAGGGGAGGGACTGAAGCTTTCTTT

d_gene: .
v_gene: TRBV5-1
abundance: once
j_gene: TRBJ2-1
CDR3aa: CASSLGPLGNEQFF
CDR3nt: TGCGCCAGCAGCTTAGGGCCGCTGGGGAATGAGCAGTTCTTC

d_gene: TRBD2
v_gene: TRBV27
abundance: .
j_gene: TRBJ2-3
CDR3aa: CASSLGEYGTSGRITDTQYF
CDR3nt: TGTGCCAGCAGCCTTGGTGAATACGGGACTAGCGGGAGAATCACAGATACGCAGTATTTT

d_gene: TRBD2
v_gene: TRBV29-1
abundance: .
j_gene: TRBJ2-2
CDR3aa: CSVVSGGAGELFF
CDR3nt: TGCAGCGTTGTCAGCGGGGGGGCCGGGGAGCTGTTTTTT

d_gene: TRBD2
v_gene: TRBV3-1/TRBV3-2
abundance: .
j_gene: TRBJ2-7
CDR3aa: CASSQLADSYEQYF
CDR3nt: TGTGCCAGCAGCCAGCTAGCGGACTCCTACGAGCAGTACTTC

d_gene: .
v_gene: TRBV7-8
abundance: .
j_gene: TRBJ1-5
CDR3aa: CASSLVGRPSPQHF
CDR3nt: TGTGCCAGCAGCTTAGTGGGCAGACCGTCGCCCCAGCATTTT

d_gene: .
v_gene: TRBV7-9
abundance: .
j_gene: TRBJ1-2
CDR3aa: CASSSYPESGGYTF
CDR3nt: TGTGCCAGCAGCTCCTATCCTGAGTCGGGTGGCTACACCTTC

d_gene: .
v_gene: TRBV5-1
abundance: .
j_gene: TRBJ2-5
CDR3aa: CASSLMPGQETQYF
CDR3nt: TGCGCCAGCAGCTTGATGCCAGGCCAAGAGACCCAGTACTTC